Listed below are T cell receptor beta chains from one sample, sequenced in a study of somatic mutations in cytotoxic T cells in rheumatoid arthritis. TCRdb's table, derived via immunoSEQ multiplex PCR, lists solely in-frame clones and lacks some. The sample shows around 16,000 clones, approximately 75% of them seen only once. The sequenced material came from CD8+ T cells sorted from blood. The receptor set was obtained from an adult with rheumatoid arthritis. Each CDR3 is given with its conserved first and last residue. The D gene is left open where the match is weak. Clone size is not always given. Where it is, it says once, few, many or a class for expanded clones.

d_call	v_call	j_call	clone_size	cdr3_nt	cdr3_aa
TRBD1	TRBV10-3	TRBJ2-2	NA	TGTGCCAGCAGTGAAGGGACAGGGAACACCGGGGAGCTGTTTTTT	CASSEGTGNTGELFF
NA	TRBV2	TRBJ2-2	NA	TGTGCCAGCAGTACCCCCCGGGGAGGGGGAGGCACCGGGGAGCTGTTTTTT	CASSTPRGGGGTGELFF
NA	TRBV9	TRBJ2-7	large	TGTGCCAGCAGCGGATCCCCGGCGGGCTACTACGAGCAGTACTTC	CASSGSPAGYYEQYF
NA	TRBV5-5	TRBJ1-1	NA	TGTGCCAGCAGCTACGGACAGTTGAACACTGAAGCTTTCTTT	CASSYGQLNTEAFF
TRBD1	TRBV5-1	TRBJ2-1	NA	TGCGCCAGCAGCCTCGGACAGGGGTCGACTGAGCAGTTCTTC	CASSLGQGSTEQFF
NA	TRBV21-1	TRBJ1-5	NA	TGTGCCAGCAGCATTTCTGCGCATCAGCCCCAGCATTTT	CASSISAHQPQHF
NA	TRBV7-8	TRBJ1-1	NA	TGTGCCAGCAGTCATACAGGTATGGACACTGAAGCTTTCTTT	CASSHTGMDTEAFF
NA	TRBV6-6	TRBJ1-2	few	TGTGCCAGCAGACCCCGGGACGGAAATGGCTACACCTTC	CASRPRDGNGYTF
NA	TRBV19	TRBJ2-5	NA	TGTGCCGCAAAAGAGACCCAGTACTTC	CAAKETQYF
NA	TRBV4-1	TRBJ2-2	once	TGCGCCAGCAGCCAGCAAGGGTCAGGCACCGGGGAGCTGTTTTTT	CASSQQGSGTGELFF
NA	TRBV19	TRBJ1-2	NA	TGTGCCAGTAGGGGGGATTCCTATGGCTACACCTTC	CASRGDSYGYTF
NA	TRBV12-5	TRBJ2-2	once	TGTGCTAGTGGTTTCACCGACAGGCCCGTGGGGACCGGGGAGCTGTTTTTT	CASGFTDRPVGTGELFF
TRBD2	TRBV28	TRBJ2-3	NA	TGTGCCAGCAGGAAACGACCCAGCGGGGGGGGGAGTAGGGATACGCAGTATTTT	CASRKRPSGGGSRDTQYF
NA	TRBV5-4	TRBJ2-1	NA	TGTGCCAGCAGCTTCTTTTCGGAACCCCACAATGAGCAGTTCTTC	CASSFFSEPHNEQFF
TRBD1	TRBV28	TRBJ1-1	NA	TGTGCCAGCAGTTTTGGACAGGGGGGGATCAACACTGAAGCTTTCTTT	CASSFGQGGINTEAFF
NA	TRBV6-5	TRBJ2-3	NA	TGTGCCAGCAGTTACTCGAGGATAGATACGCAGTATTTT	CASSYSRIDTQYF
NA	TRBV11-2	TRBJ2-1	NA	TGTGCCAGCAGCACGGTGGGGCTACCCAATGAGCAGTTCTTC	CASSTVGLPNEQFF
NA	TRBV13	TRBJ1-1	NA	TGTGCCAGCAGCTTAGGTTGGGGAGTAAACACTGAAGCTTTCTTT	CASSLGWGVNTEAFF
NA	TRBV28	TRBJ2-1	once	TGTGCCAGCAGTTTATGGCGAGGAAGGAGGAATGAGCAGTTCTTC	CASSLWRGRRNEQFF
TRBD2	TRBV11-3	TRBJ2-5	NA	TGTGCCAGCAGCGGCCGGACTAGTGGGGAGACCCAGTACTTC	CASSGRTSGETQYF
NA	TRBV27	TRBJ2-1	NA	TGTGCCAGCAGTTTGTCGATCTCCAATGAGCAGTTCTTC	CASSLSISNEQFF
NA	TRBV12-5	TRBJ2-2	NA	TGTGCTAGTGGTTTGGGCTCCAACGGGGAGCTGTTTTTT	CASGLGSNGELFF
NA	TRBV9	TRBJ2-2	NA	TGTGCCAGCAGCGTCGCGACCGAGAACACCGGGGAGCTGTTTTTT	CASSVATENTGELFF
NA	TRBV7-9	TRBJ1-6	NA	TGTGCCAGCAGCCCAACCCTCAATTCACCCCTCCACTTT	CASSPTLNSPLHF
NA	TRBV7-9	TRBJ2-3	NA	TGTGCCAGCAGCCCCCGGGACGGCCCGCGGGATACGCAGTATTTT	CASSPRDGPRDTQYF
TRBD2	TRBV14	TRBJ2-1	NA	TGTGCCAGCAGCCAAGACTTAAGACTAGCGGTTTACAATGAGCAGTTCTTC	CASSQDLRLAVYNEQFF
TRBD1	TRBV4-1	TRBJ2-5	NA	TGCGCCAGCAGCCACCCGGGACAGCCGTTGGGAGAGACCCAGTACTTC	CASSHPGQPLGETQYF
NA	TRBV6-1	TRBJ2-6	NA	TGTGCCAGCAGTGAAGTGTCGGGGGCCAACGTCCTGACTTTC	CASSEVSGANVLTF
TRBD1	TRBV7-9	TRBJ2-1	few	TGTGCCAGCAGCCCACAGGGGGGTTCCGCCTACAATGAGCAGTTCTTC	CASSPQGGSAYNEQFF
NA	TRBV6-5	TRBJ2-7	NA	TGTGCCAGCAGTTACTCCGCCGAACCGGGCGAGCAGTACTTC	CASSYSAEPGEQYF
NA	TRBV6-5	TRBJ1-6	NA	TGTGCCAGCAGTTTAACCGGGACACCCGGGGCACCCCTCCACTTT	CASSLTGTPGAPLHF
NA	TRBV29-1	TRBJ2-2	NA	TGCAGCGCAAATGTCGGGTCCGGGGAGCTGTTTTTT	CSANVGSGELFF
NA	TRBV10-3	TRBJ2-3	NA	TGTGCCATCAGTGGCGGGCAGGACCGTGGGGCAGATACGCAGTATTTT	CAISGGQDRGADTQYF
NA	TRBV9	TRBJ2-2	NA	TGTGCCAGCAGCGTTGGGGGGCTCGGCACCGGGGAGCTGTTTTTT	CASSVGGLGTGELFF
NA	TRBV27	TRBJ1-1	NA	TGTGCCAGCAGGCTGGAACAGAACACTGAAGCTTTCTTT	CASRLEQNTEAFF
TRBD1	TRBV6-4	TRBJ2-3	NA	TGTGCCAGCAGTGACTCGAACTCGGGACAGGGGACAGATACGCAGTATTTT	CASSDSNSGQGTDTQYF
TRBD1	TRBV6-1	TRBJ1-2	NA	TGTGCCAGCAGAGGATTACAGGGGCTAGACTATGGCTACACCTTC	CASRGLQGLDYGYTF
NA	TRBV4-1	TRBJ2-1	NA	TGCGCCAGCAGCCAAAATTGGGGACGGGTCAATGAGCAGTTCTTC	CASSQNWGRVNEQFF
NA	TRBV5-1	TRBJ2-7	once	TGCGCCAGCAGCTTGGGCCCCCCAGGGAATCTTTTCTACGAGCAGTACTTC	CASSLGPPGNLFYEQYF
NA	TRBV11-2	TRBJ1-6	few	TGTGCCAGCAGCTCCGAGTGGGCGAAGAATTCACCCCTCCACTTT	CASSSEWAKNSPLHF
TRBD2	TRBV7-9	TRBJ2-1	once	TGTGCCAGCAGCCCGCTAGCGGGTGTATACAATGAGCAGTTCTTC	CASSPLAGVYNEQFF
TRBD1	TRBV6-4	TRBJ2-6	NA	TGTGCCAGCACCGAGACAGGGGAAAACTCTGGGGCCAACGTCCTGACTTTC	CASTETGENSGANVLTF
NA	TRBV6-4	TRBJ2-6	NA	TGTGCCAGCAGTGACTCCGGAGGGGGCTCTGGGGCCAACGTCCTGACTTTC	CASSDSGGGSGANVLTF
NA	TRBV13	TRBJ2-3	NA	TGTGCCAGCAGCCCACCCGAGGGGGATGGGACAGATACGCAGTATTTT	CASSPPEGDGTDTQYF
NA	TRBV7-8	TRBJ2-1	NA	TGTGCCAGCAGCTTAGTGGGGATCAATGAGCAGTTCTTC	CASSLVGINEQFF
NA	TRBV5-6	TRBJ2-7	NA	TGTGCCAGCAGCCGGGAGCCCGGCGAGCAGTACTTC	CASSREPGEQYF
TRBD2	TRBV7-8	TRBJ2-1	NA	TGTGCCAGCAGCGCAACTAGCGTTGTTTGGAATGAGCAGTTCTTC	CASSATSVVWNEQFF
NA	TRBV29-1	TRBJ1-5	NA	TGCAGCGTCACGACAGGCAGGGGCAATCAGCCCCAGCATTTT	CSVTTGRGNQPQHF
NA	TRBV5-1	TRBJ1-2	few	TGCGCCAGCAGCTTCCCGGGCCTGGAGGGCTACACCTTC	CASSFPGLEGYTF
NA	TRBV30	TRBJ1-1	NA	TGTGCCTGGAGTGTTATGGGAGGGGAAGCTTTCTTT	CAWSVMGGEAFF
NA	TRBV5-6	TRBJ1-3	NA	TGTGCCAGCAGCTTGGATTCCAGGATAACAGGAAACACCATATATTTT	CASSLDSRITGNTIYF
TRBD2	TRBV6-5	TRBJ2-1	NA	TGTGCCAGCAGTTACGAACTAGCGGGGGGGAATGAGCAGTTCTTC	CASSYELAGGNEQFF
NA	TRBV9	TRBJ1-4	NA	TGTGCCAGCAGCCCCCGAACTAGGCTTAGGAGTAATGAAAAACTGTTTTTT	CASSPRTRLRSNEKLFF
NA	TRBV13	TRBJ1-2	NA	TGTGCCAGCAGCGTGATTCGGGACCGTAACTATGGCTACACCTTC	CASSVIRDRNYGYTF
NA	TRBV6-1	TRBJ2-7	NA	TGTGCCAGCAGTTCAGGCCTCCGGGGAGAGCAGTACTTC	CASSSGLRGEQYF